The 17 T cell receptor beta chains listed next were all sequenced from one sample in a study of T cells in Graves' hyperthyroidism and ophthalmopathy. What was amplified from RNA transcripts were TCR beta CDR3 regions. HTBI primers were used for first-round RT-PCR of the TCR CDR3. TCRdb analysed the multiplex PCR reads with MiXCR anew, one entry per CDR3 protein. The sample shows around 300,000 distinct CDR3 sequences, about an eighth of them seen only once. Sequencing was done on a sample of blood. The origin of the receptors is a woman aged 25 to 45 with Graves' hyperthyroidism that later progressed to Graves' ophthalmopathy.

This clonotype was counted many times. The rearrangement links TRBV2 to TRBJ2-5; 7 bases align to TRBD2. Trimming removed 6 bases from V and 4 bases from J; junction bases left unmatched: 14. Looked up from germline, CDR1 is SNHLY and CDR2 is FYNNEI. The CDR3 totals 16 residues. Written as DNA, the CDR3 is TGTGCCAGCAGGGCCGGGGGTGGGGGAGGGCGAGAGACCCAGTACTTC. It encodes CASRAGGGGGRETQYF.

This clonotype was detected a few times. This chain joins TRBV10-3 and TRBJ1-1; unclear D gene. This CDR3 has 12 amino acids. Germline-derived CDR1 and CDR2 are ENHRY and SYGVKD. Trimming stripped 3 bases from V and 5 bases from J, with 7 bases between. CDR3 sequence (DNA): TGTGCCATCAGTGAATTAGGGACTGAAGCTTTCTTT. Translation: CAISELGTEAFF.

There are many counts of this clonotype. This chain links TRBV20-1 with TRBJ2-1; 8 nucleotides line up with TRBD2. Germline CDR1 reads DFQATT; CDR2 reads SNEGSKA (reference sequence). This CDR3 contains 15 residues. V was clipped by 2 bases and J by 9 bases; unmatched bases: 12. The CDR3 DNA follows: TGCAGTGCTAGATGGACCTCTGGACTAGCTAGTGAGCAGTTCTTC. This sequence encodes CSARWTSGLASEQFF.

This clonotype has a count of ten or more. This rearrangement joins TRBV3-1 to TRBJ1-5, with a possible D match to TRBD1 (6 bases). The length of the CDR3 is 13 residues. The V end was cut by 4 bases, the J end by 6 bases, with 10 bases between. The germline V gene encodes CDR1 LGHDT and CDR2 YNNKEL (reference sequence). The CDR3 sequence: CASSLSGAQPQHF. The CDR3 DNA is TGTGCCAGCAGCCTTTCAGGGGCTCAGCCCCAGCATTTT.

Here the CDR3 reads CSAGGLGVTDTQYF. In nucleotides, the CDR3 is TGCAGTGCTGGGGGACTAGGGGTCACAGATACGCAGTATTTT. V is TRBV20-1 and J is TRBJ2-3, with 8 positions matching TRBD2. Germline values: CDR1 DFQATT, CDR2 SNEGSKA (reference sequence). This CDR3 comprises 14 residues. J gave up 2 bases and V 5 bases, and 6 bases lay outside the gene matches.

This clonotype was seen repeatedly, ten times or more. The rearrangement links TRBV29-1 to TRBJ2-3, with D perhaps TRBD1 or TRBD2 (5 bases each). CDR1 and CDR2 from the germline V gene are SQVTM and ANQGSEA. Trimming removed 3 bases at V and 3 bases at J, with 13 bases between. The length of the CDR3 is 14 residues. The CDR3 coding sequence is TGCAGCGTTGACGGTCGGGACGTGACAGATACGCAGTATTTT. It is translated as CSVDGRDVTDTQYF.

This rearrangement joins TRBV7-9 to TRBJ1-2, with D perhaps TRBD1 (6 bases). Trimming pared 4 bases from V and 4 bases from J, leaving 25 bases between. Germline loops: CDR1 SEHNR, CDR2 FQNEAQ (reference sequence). The CDR3 totals 18 residues. CDR3 DNA: TGTGCCAGCAGCTCACAAAGCCGGGGGGCGCGGGCTGTCTATGGCTACACCTTC. This encodes CASSSQSRGARAVYGYTF.

The chain is built from TRBV4-2 and TRBJ2-1, with 13 bases lining up with TRBD2. CDR1 and CDR2 from the germline V gene are LGHNA and YNFKEQ. The CDR3 has 16 residues. Losses at the gene ends were 2 bases for V and 6 bases for J; bases not matched to a gene: 4. The CDR3 reads CASSQTGTSGINEQFF. The CDR3 coding sequence is TGTGCCAGCAGCCAAACCGGGACTAGCGGGATCAATGAGCAGTTCTTC.

This clonotype was counted only a few times. The CDR3 DNA sequence: TGTGCCAGCAGCCGTATCAGGGAAACAGATACGCAGTATTTT. Translating gives CASSRIRETDTQYF. The genes are TRBV11-2 and TRBJ2-3; D is perhaps TRBD1 (5 bases). The V end was cut by 5 bases, the J end by 3 bases, with 12 bases between. The CDR3 runs 14 residues. The germline CDR1 and CDR2 sequences are SGHAT and FQNNGV.

The rearrangement uses TRBV19 and TRBJ1-5, with D unresolved. Trimming removed 0 bases from V and 5 bases from J, with 14 bases in between. Per the germline V gene, CDR1 is LNHDA and CDR2 is SQIVND (reference sequence). The CDR3 spans 16 residues. As DNA, the CDR3 is TGTGCCAGTAGTATAGATCCCGACATAGGCCATCAGCCCCAGCATTTT. Protein sequence: CASSIDPDIGHQPQHF.

A few counts support this clonotype. The chain is built from TRBV19 and TRBJ1-5; D perhaps matches TRBD1 (6 bases). The ends were cut back, 3 bases at V and 7 bases at J, with 13 bases in the middle. Germline CDR1 LNHDA, CDR2 SQIVND (reference sequence). The CDR3 is 14 amino acids. CDR3: CASSMGQGIQPQHF. As DNA, the CDR3 is TGTGCCAGTAGTATGGGGCAGGGGATCCAGCCCCAGCATTTT.

In this sample, this clonotype turned up a few times. The rearrangement uses TRBV19 and TRBJ2-5; D not certain. Trimming took 5 bases from V and 1 from J, leaving 8 bases between them. The germline gives CDR1 LNHDA, CDR2 SQIVND (reference sequence). The length of the CDR3 is 13 residues. DNA for the CDR3: TGTGCCAGTAGTCTGGCAGCCCAAGAGACCCAGTACTTC. Amino acid sequence: CASSLAAQETQYF. The full variable domain, rest sourced from reference TRBV19 and TRBJ2-5, is DGGITQSPKYLFRKEGQNVTLSCEQNLNHDAMYWYRQDPGQGLRLIYYSQIVNDFQKGDIAEGYSVSREKKESFPLTVTSAQKNPTAFYLCASSLAAQETQYFGPGTRLLVL.

In its sample, this clonotype was seen many times. The chain uses TRBV27 and TRBJ2-7, with 8 bases identical to TRBD1. This CDR3 comprises 16 residues. Germline CDR1 MNHEY, CDR2 SMNVEV (reference sequence). V was pared by 0 bases and J by 2 bases, with 6 bases of the junction left unmatched. In DNA form, the CDR3 reads TGTGCCAGCAGTTTATCTCCGGGACAGGCAGCCTACGAGCAGTACTTC. This encodes CASSLSPGQAAYEQYF.

This chain joins TRBV6-1 and TRBJ2-5; TRBD2 aligns across 14 bases. This CDR3 comprises 17 residues. The junction had 9 bases not matched to a gene; V was cut back by 4 bases and J by 5 bases. Germline loops: CDR1 MNHNS, CDR2 SASEGT. As DNA, the CDR3 is TGTGCCAGCAGTGGGACTAGCGGGAGGCCGAGTGCGGAGACCCAGTACTTC. As protein: CASSGTSGRPSAETQYF.

Many counts were recorded for this clonotype. V usage is TRBV28 and J usage is TRBJ2-1; tentative D call: TRBD2 (5 bases). Trimming removed 2 bases at V and 0 bases at J, with 8 bases between. CDR3 length equals 15 residues. CDR1 MDHEN and CDR2 SYDVKM come from the germline V gene. CDR3 DNA: TGTGCCAGCAGTTTAAGTACTAGCTCCTACAATGAGCAGTTCTTC. Residues: CASSLSTSSYNEQFF. The entire variable domain, with the rest obtained from reference TRBV28 and TRBJ2-1, is as follows: DVKVTQSSRYLVKRTGEKVFLECVQDMDHENMFWYRQDPGLGLRLIYFSYDVKMKEKGDIPEGYSVSREKKERFSLILESASTNQTSMYLCASSLSTSSYNEQFFGPGTRLTVL.

This clonotype was seen more than once but under ten times. This chain uses TRBV6-2 or TRBV6-3 with TRBJ2-5, with 10 positions matching TRBD1. Germline lookup yields CDR1 MNHEY and CDR2 SVGEGT. This CDR3 region has 17 residues. The trim removed 6 bases at V and 5 bases at J, leaving 15 bases unmatched. The DNA of the CDR3 is TGTGCCAGCAGAACCCGGGACAGGGGACTCTTTGGGGAGACCCAGTACTTC. Translating it yields CASRTRDRGLFGETQYF.

The genes are TRBV6-5 and TRBJ2-3; D is ambiguous. The V and J ends lost 3 bases and 0 bases respectively, with 7 bases between them. Germline CDR1 is MNHEY and CDR2 is SVGAGI. This CDR3 is 14 amino acids long. The CDR3 loop reads CASSYTSSTDTQYF. The CDR3 DNA follows: TGTGCCAGCAGTTATACCAGTAGCACAGATACGCAGTATTTT.